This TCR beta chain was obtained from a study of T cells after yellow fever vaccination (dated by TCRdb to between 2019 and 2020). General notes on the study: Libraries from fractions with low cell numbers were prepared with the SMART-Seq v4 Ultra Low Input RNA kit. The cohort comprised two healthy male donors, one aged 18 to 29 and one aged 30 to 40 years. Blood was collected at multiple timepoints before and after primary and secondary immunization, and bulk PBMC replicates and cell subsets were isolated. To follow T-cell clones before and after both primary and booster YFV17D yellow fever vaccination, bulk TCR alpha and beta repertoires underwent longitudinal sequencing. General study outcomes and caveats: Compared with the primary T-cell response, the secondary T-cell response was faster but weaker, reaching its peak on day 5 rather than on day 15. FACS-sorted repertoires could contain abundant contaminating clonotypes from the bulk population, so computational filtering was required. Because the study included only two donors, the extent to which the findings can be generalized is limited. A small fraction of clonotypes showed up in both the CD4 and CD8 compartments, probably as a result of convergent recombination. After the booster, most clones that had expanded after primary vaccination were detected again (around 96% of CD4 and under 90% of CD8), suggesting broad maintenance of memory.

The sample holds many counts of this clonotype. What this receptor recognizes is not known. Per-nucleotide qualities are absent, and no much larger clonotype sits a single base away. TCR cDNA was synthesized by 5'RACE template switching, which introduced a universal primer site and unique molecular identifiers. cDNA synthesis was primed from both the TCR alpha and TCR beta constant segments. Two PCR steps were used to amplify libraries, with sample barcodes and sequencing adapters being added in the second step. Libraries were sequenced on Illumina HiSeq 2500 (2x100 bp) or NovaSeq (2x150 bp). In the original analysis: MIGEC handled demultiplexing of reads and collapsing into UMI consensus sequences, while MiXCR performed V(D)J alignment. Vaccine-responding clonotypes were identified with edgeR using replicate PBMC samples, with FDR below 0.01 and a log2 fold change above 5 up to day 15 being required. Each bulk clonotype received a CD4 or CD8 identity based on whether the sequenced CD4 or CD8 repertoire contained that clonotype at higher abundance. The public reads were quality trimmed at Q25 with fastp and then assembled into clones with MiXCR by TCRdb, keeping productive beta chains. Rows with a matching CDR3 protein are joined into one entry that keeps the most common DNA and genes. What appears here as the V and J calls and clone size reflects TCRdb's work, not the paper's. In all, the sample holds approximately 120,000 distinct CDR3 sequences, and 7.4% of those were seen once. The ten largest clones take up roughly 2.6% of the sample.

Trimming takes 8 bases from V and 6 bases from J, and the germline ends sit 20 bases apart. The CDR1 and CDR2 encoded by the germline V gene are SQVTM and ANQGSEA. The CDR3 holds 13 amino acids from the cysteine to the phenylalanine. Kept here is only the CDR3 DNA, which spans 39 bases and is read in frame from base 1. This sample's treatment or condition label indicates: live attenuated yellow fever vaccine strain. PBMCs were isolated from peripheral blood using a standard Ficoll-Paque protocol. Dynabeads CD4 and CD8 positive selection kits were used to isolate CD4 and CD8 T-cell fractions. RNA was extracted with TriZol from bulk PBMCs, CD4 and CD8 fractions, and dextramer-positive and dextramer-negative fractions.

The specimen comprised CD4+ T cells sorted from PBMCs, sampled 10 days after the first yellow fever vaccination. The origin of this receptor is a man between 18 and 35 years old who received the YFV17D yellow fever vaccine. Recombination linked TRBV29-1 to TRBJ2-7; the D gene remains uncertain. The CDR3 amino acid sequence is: CSYRTANGGEQYF. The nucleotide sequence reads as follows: TGCAGCTACAGAACCGCTAATGGTGGCGAGCAGTACTTC.